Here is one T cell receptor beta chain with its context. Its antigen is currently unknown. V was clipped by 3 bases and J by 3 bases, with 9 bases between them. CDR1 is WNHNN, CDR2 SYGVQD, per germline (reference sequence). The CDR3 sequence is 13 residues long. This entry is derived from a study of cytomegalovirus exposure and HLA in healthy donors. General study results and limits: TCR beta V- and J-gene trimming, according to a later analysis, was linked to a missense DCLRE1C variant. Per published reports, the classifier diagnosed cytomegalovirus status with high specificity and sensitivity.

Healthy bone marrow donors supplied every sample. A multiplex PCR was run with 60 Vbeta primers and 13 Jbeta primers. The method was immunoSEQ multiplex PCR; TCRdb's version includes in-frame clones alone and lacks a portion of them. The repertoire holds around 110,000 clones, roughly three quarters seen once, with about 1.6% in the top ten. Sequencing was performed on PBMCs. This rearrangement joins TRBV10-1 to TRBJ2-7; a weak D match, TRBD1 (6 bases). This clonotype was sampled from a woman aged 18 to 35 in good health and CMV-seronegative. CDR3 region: CASSEHRVYEQYF. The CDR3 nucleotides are TGCGCCAGCAGTGAACACAGGGTCTACGAGCAGTACTTC.